The clone carrying this TCR beta chain showed up many times. The V end was cut by 1 base, the J end by 6 bases, with 7 bases between. This CDR3 region has 13 residues. This record comes from a study of T cells in Graves' hyperthyroidism and ophthalmopathy. In making diagnoses, clinical symptoms, serum thyroxine and TRAb, thyroid ultrasound and orbital computed tomography were all used. RNA transcripts provided the source from which TCR beta CDR3 regions were amplified. The HTBI primer set was used in a first-round RT-PCR of the TCR CDR3. TCRdb itself ran the multiplex PCR reads through MiXCR, one entry per CDR3 protein. The sample lists hundreds of thousands of distinct CDR3 sequences; approximately 15% were seen once.

This clonotype originated in a middle-aged woman with Graves' ophthalmopathy. This chain joins TRBV12-3 or TRBV12-4 and TRBJ2-1; D gene uncertain. Material for sequencing was blood. The CDR3 is CASSLGIGNEQFF. CDR3 DNA: TGTGCCAGCAGTTTAGGGATTGGCAATGAGCAGTTCTTC.